This TCR beta chain was recorded in a study of blood T cell repertoires in COVID-19. The table came from immunoSEQ multiplex PCR; TCRdb's copy has only in-frame clones and leaves some out. The sample shows just over 150,000 clones, 80% to 90% of them seen only once. Sample: peripheral blood. The sequence derives from a woman aged 45-59 years with acute or convalescent COVID-19.

The CDR3 DNA reads TGTGCCAGCAGCGTAGGAGAGGTTTCACCCCTCCACTTT. Residues: CASSVGEVSPLHF. This chain uses TRBV9 with TRBJ1-6; D not resolved. This CDR3 has 13 amino acids. Trimming cost V 0 bases and J 9 bases, with 7 bases left between them. Germline CDR1 and CDR2: SGDLS and YYNGEE.